This TCR beta chain was documented in a study of T-cell memory formation after mild COVID-19. As for the study in general: Each donor largely had its own TCR clusters. Study outcomes and limitations: The study found contracting CD4+ clones mainly in CM and EM and contracting CD8+ clones in EMRA. Later expanders leaned CD4+, whereas clones that contracted between day 15 and 85 were balanced CD4/CD8. Prior to infection, memory already included some responding clones, suggesting cross-reactive memory joined.

V was cut by 4 bases and J by 7 bases, with 13 bases left in between. This CDR3 region has 13 residues. Per germline, CDR1 LGHNA and CDR2 YSLEER. Each CDR3 protein gets one entry after TCRdb re-called the 5' RACE reads with MiXCR. The table shows 540,000 or so distinct CDR3 sequences, with roughly 22% occurring only once. This clonotype has a count of ten or more. The antigen is not known. This chain uses TRBV4-3 with TRBJ1-2, with TRBD1 as a possible D gene (6 bases). The TCR originated in an adult woman who had mild COVID-19 (a few samples of this study predate the infection). Cell type and time point are not known. The sequenced material came from PBMCs or a T cell subset sorted from them (not recorded which). CDR3: CASSPTGNLGYTF. In DNA, the CDR3 is TGCGCCAGCAGCCCAACAGGGAATCTTGGCTACACCTTC.